This TCR beta chain was identified during a study of blood T cell repertoires in COVID-19. Looking at the study overall: COVID-19 samples, acute and convalescent, were from the United States, Italy and Spain.

This clone appeared once. Original data processing: From reference gene primer amplification, estimates of nucleated cell counts were derived. Produced via immunoSEQ multiplex PCR; TCRdb's table is partial and in-frame only. The DNA gave D and trimming, while V, J and clone size come from that table. The sample holds 100,000 to 150,000 clones, about four fifths seen once. CDR1 and CDR2 (germline): ENHRY, SYGVKD. The CDR3 totals 15 residues. Trimming took off 1 base at V and 9 bases at J, with 13 bases between the two ends. Source material: peripheral blood. The rearrangement uses TRBV10-3 and TRBJ1-6; the D gene is possibly TRBD1 (5 bases). This TCR derives from a man between 35 and 55 years old with active or convalescent COVID-19. CDR3 sequence: CAISELGGNGSPLHF. The CDR3 DNA reads as TGTGCCATCAGTGAGTTGGGGGGGAATGGTTCACCCCTCCACTTT.